This passage covers 31 T cell receptor beta chains from one sample sequenced in a study of response to subunit inactivated influenza vaccine. TCRdb redid the calling of the RT-PCR reads with MiXCR, one entry per CDR3 protein. The sample shows 150,000 to 200,000 distinct CDR3 sequences, approximately 9.2% of them seen only once. The material sequenced was non-naive T cells sorted from PBMCs, taken on the day of vaccination. These receptors originate from a man in his fifties or sixties who received an inactivated influenza vaccine.

This clonotype was picked up a small number of times. This sequence joins TRBV12-3 or TRBV12-4 and TRBJ2-2, with D perhaps matching TRBD2 (5 bases). The CDR3 runs to 14 residues. V shed 7 bases and J shed 2 bases, with 11 bases lying between them. The CDR3 is CASKGLPNTGELFF. In DNA, the CDR3 is TGTGCCAGCAAAGGACTTCCTAACACCGGGGAGCTGTTTTTT.

The CDR3 bases are TGCAGTGCTAGCTCGAGCGGGAGGTCCCCCCAGTATTTT. This encodes CSASSSGRSPQYF. The chain joins TRBV20-1 to TRBJ2-3; 9 bases are shared with TRBD2. The CDR3 covers 13 residues. Germline V gene data show CDR1 as DFQATT and CDR2 as SNEGSKA (reference sequence). Losses at the gene ends were 3 bases for V and 12 bases for J; bases not matched to a gene: 10.

The chain couples TRBV5-6 to TRBJ1-2, with D tentatively TRBD1 (6 bases). The germline V gene encodes CDR1 SGHDT and CDR2 YYEEEE. The CDR3 is 13 amino acids. V shed 4 bases and J shed 8 bases, with 15 bases lying between them. CDR3 protein: CASSPMGGEGYTF. Written as DNA, the CDR3 is TGTGCCAGCAGCCCGATGGGGGGCGAGGGCTACACCTTC.

This clonotype occurred a few times. This chain uses TRBV11-2 with TRBJ2-7, with D possibly matching TRBD1 (5 bases). With 5 bases removed from V and 2 bases from J, the gap between germline ends came to 10 bases. CDR3 length equals 13 residues. Germline V gene data show CDR1 as SGHAT and CDR2 as FQNNGV. In DNA, the CDR3 is TGTGCCAGCAGCCAGGGCCCGACCTACGAGCAGTACTTC. It encodes CASSQGPTYEQYF. The whole variable domain, remainder taken from reference TRBV11-2 and TRBJ2-7, is EAGVAQSPRYKIIEKRQSVAFWCNPISGHATLYWYQQILGQGPKLLIQFQNNGVVDDSQLPKDRFSAERLKGVDSTLKIQPAKLEDSAVYLCASSQGPTYEQYFGPGTRLTVT.

This clonotype was detected only a few times. The chain is built from TRBV3-1 and TRBJ2-7, with D uncertain. Between the trimmed V and J ends, which lost 0 bases and 2 bases, there was a span of 17 bases. The CDR3 has 17 residues. Germline CDR1 LGHDT, CDR2 YNNKEL (reference sequence). CDR3 region: CASSQDLLRRRPYEQYF. The CDR3 bases are TGTGCCAGCAGCCAAGATCTTCTTCGCAGGCGACCCTACGAGCAGTACTTC.

This clonotype was observed a handful of times. V gene TRBV20-1 combines with J gene TRBJ2-1; a weak D match, TRBD2 (6 bases). The CDR3 runs to 17 residues. V lost 0 bases, J lost 0 bases, and 15 bases lay in between. Germline-derived CDR1 and CDR2 are DFQATT and SNEGSKA (reference sequence). The CDR3 loop reads CSARDTSGLSSYNEQFF. The CDR3 region has the DNA TGCAGTGCTAGAGATACCAGCGGGCTGAGCTCCTACAATGAGCAGTTCTTC.

Many counts were recorded for this clonotype. The chain is built from TRBV20-1 and TRBJ2-1; either TRBD1 or TRBD2 may fit D (5 bases each). This CDR3 region has 14 residues. Germline values: CDR1 DFQATT, CDR2 SNEGSKA (reference sequence). V dropped 3 bases and J dropped 6 bases, with 15 bases sitting between them. CDR3 DNA sequence: TGCAGTGCTAGTAGAGGGGAGTATCGCAATGAGCAGTTCTTC. Amino acids: CSASRGEYRNEQFF.

With regard to this clonotype: Since the CDR3 does not end with the conserved phenylalanine or tryptophan, this likely comes from a read error. The chain links TRBV7-2 to TRBJ2-5; weak D call: TRBD2 (6 bases). The CDR3 runs 13 residues. The germline V gene has CDR1 SGHTA and CDR2 FQGNSA. The V end lost 3 bases, the J end lost 5 bases, and 10 bases lay between the germline ends. The DNA of the CDR3 is TGTGCCAGCAGCTTTGGGGAGGCGGAGACCCAGTACATC. Its translation: CASSFGEAETQYI.

Ten or more counts support this clonotype. The chain has TRBV3-1 and TRBJ1-1; D remains unclear. Trimming took 4 bases from V and 5 from J, leaving 8 bases between them. CDR1 is LGHDT and CDR2 is YNNKEL in the germline V gene (reference sequence). The CDR3 spans 12 residues. The CDR3 coding sequence is TGTGCCAGCAGCCGATCTGGAACTGAAGCTTTCTTT. It yields the protein CASSRSGTEAFF.

This clonotype was recorded at least ten times. This sequence joins TRBV12-3 or TRBV12-4 and TRBJ2-1; TRBD2 is a possible D gene (5 bases). Trimming took off 6 bases at V and 0 bases at J, with 21 bases between the two ends. This CDR3 is built from 18 residues. In DNA, the CDR3 is TGTGCCAGCAGCACCCCTATCAAGCGGATAAGCTCCTACAATGAGCAGTTCTTC. Translated, it gives CASSTPIKRISSYNEQFF.

The chain combines TRBV20-1 with TRBJ2-7; 10 bases match TRBD2. The CDR3 length is 15 residues. With 1 base clipped from V and 4 bases from J, the junction kept 7 bases outside the gene matches. Germline values: CDR1 DFQATT, CDR2 SNEGSKA (reference sequence). The CDR3 DNA is TGCAGTGCTAGAGGGCTAGCGGGAGTTGGATACGAGCAGTACTTC. It is translated as CSARGLAGVGYEQYF.

The V call is TRBV19, the J call TRBJ2-1; D not resolved. The CDR3 extends over 11 amino acids. Trimming left V 7 bases short and J 3 bases short, with 4 bases between. Looked up from germline, CDR1 is LNHDA and CDR2 is SQIVND (reference sequence). CDR3 region: CASTGYNEQFF. The CDR3 DNA reads TGTGCCAGTACGGGCTACAATGAGCAGTTCTTC.

V is TRBV29-1 and J is TRBJ1-4; 11 bases align to TRBD1. The length of the CDR3 is 15 residues. J lost 8 bases, V lost 0 bases, and 5 bases had no gene match. CDR1 and CDR2 (germline): SQVTM, ANQGSEA. CDR3 sequence reads: CSVEDLRTGGEKLFF. CDR3 in DNA: TGCAGCGTTGAAGATCTTAGGACAGGGGGCGAAAAACTGTTTTTT.

This clonotype appeared a few times. The chain links TRBV19 to TRBJ1-5; the D gene is possibly TRBD1 (6 bases). The CDR3 consists of 14 residues. Deletions cut 1 base from V and 4 bases from J, with 8 bases between. CDR1 is LNHDA and CDR2 is SQIVND in the germline V gene (reference sequence). CDR3 sequence reads: CASSIVGGNQPQHF. Here the CDR3 DNA reads TGTGCCAGTAGTATAGTAGGGGGAAATCAGCCCCAGCATTTT.

At least ten counts were recorded for this clonotype. This chain uses TRBV20-1 with TRBJ2-7; a possible D gene is TRBD1 (6 bases). Looked up from germline, CDR1 is DFQATT and CDR2 is SNEGSKA (reference sequence). CDR3 size: 14 residues. The V gene lost 6 bases and the J gene lost 1 base, with 16 bases spanning the gap. The CDR3 sequence is CSATNPGHSYEQYF. DNA of the CDR3: TGCAGTGCAACCAATCCGGGACATTCCTACGAGCAGTACTTC.

In its sample, this clonotype was seen a few times. This rearrangement joins TRBV6-1 to TRBJ2-1, with 10 bases matching TRBD1. Germline V gene data show CDR1 as MNHNS and CDR2 as SASEGT. CDR3 size: 16 residues. J gave up 2 bases and V 0 bases, and 1 base lay outside the gene matches. The CDR3 sequence: CASSEAGTGAYNEQFF. CDR3 sequence (DNA): TGTGCCAGCAGTGAAGCCGGGACAGGGGCCTACAATGAGCAGTTCTTC.

The chain carries TRBV6-5 and TRBJ2-2, with 7 positions matching TRBD1. The CDR3 covers 16 residues. After removal of 2 bases from V and 1 base from J, the junction contained 4 bases not matched to a gene. CDR1 and CDR2 from the germline V gene are MNHEY and SVGAGI. CDR3 loop: CASSYLRQGNTGELFF. The CDR3 DNA sequence: TGTGCCAGCAGTTACCTGCGACAGGGGAACACCGGGGAGCTGTTTTTT.

V and J are TRBV5-1 and TRBJ1-3, with a tentative D call TRBD1 (5 bases). CDR1 is SGHRS, CDR2 YFSETQ, per germline. With 5 bases removed from V and 4 bases from J, the gap between germline ends came to 13 bases. The CDR3 extends over 14 amino acids. CDR3 sequence: CASRPGPEGNTIYF. The CDR3 DNA reads TGCGCCAGCAGACCGGGACCCGAAGGAAACACCATATATTTT. The full variable domain, its missing parts supplied by reference TRBV5-1 and TRBJ1-3, is KAGVTQTPRYLIKTRGQQVTLSCSPISGHRSVSWYQQTPGQGLQFLFEYFSETQRNKGNFPGRFSGRQFSNSRSEMNVSTLELGDSALYLCASRPGPEGNTIYFGEGSWLTVV.

This clonotype was detected only a few times. The rearrangement uses TRBV12-3 or TRBV12-4 and TRBJ1-2; TRBD1 matches at 8 bases. V lost 4 bases to trimming and J lost 5 bases; unmatched junction nucleotides: 6. The CDR3 has 14 residues. The CDR3 nucleotides are TGTGCCAGCAGTTACGGACAGGGCCGGTATGGCTACACCTTC. It encodes CASSYGQGRYGYTF.

This clonotype was found many times. The chain links TRBV7-2 to TRBJ1-5, with a tentative D call TRBD1 (5 bases). V was pared by 2 bases and J by 7 bases, with 15 bases between. Germline lookup yields CDR1 SGHTA and CDR2 FQGNSA. CDR3 length: 15 amino acids. The CDR3 region has the DNA TGTGCCAGCAGCTTAACCGGGGGAATGAAACAGCCCCAGCATTTT. It codes for CASSLTGGMKQPQHF.

This clonotype has at least ten counts. V usage is TRBV12-3 or TRBV12-4 and J usage is TRBJ2-2; D may match TRBD1 or TRBD2 (5 bases each). The CDR3 has 15 residues. V lost 5 bases and J 4 bases, leaving 14 bases between the germline ends. As DNA, the CDR3 is TGTGCCAGCAGTCCTTTGAGGGGCGGCACCGGGGAGCTGTTTTTT. Translation gives CASSPLRGGTGELFF.

This clonotype was picked up a small number of times. This chain links TRBV5-1 with TRBJ1-4; tentative D call: TRBD1 (5 bases). With 4 bases removed from V and 5 bases from J, the gap between germline ends came to 15 bases. Germline V gene lookup returns CDR1 SGHRS and CDR2 YFSETQ. This CDR3 comprises 15 residues. The DNA for the CDR3 is TGCGCCAGCAGCCCCTCATGGGGGACGAATGAAAAACTGTTTTTT. Residues: CASSPSWGTNEKLFF. Full variable domain (rest looked up from reference TRBV5-1 and TRBJ1-4): KAGVTQTPRYLIKTRGQQVTLSCSPISGHRSVSWYQQTPGQGLQFLFEYFSETQRNKGNFPGRFSGRQFSNSRSEMNVSTLELGDSALYLCASSPSWGTNEKLFFGSGTQLSVL.

This clonotype was seen many times. The chain is built from TRBV24-1 and TRBJ2-2; D may be TRBD1 (6 bases). Germline loops: CDR1 KGHDR, CDR2 SFDVKD. CDR3 length: 14 residues. V lost 4 bases to trimming and J lost 6 bases, with 11 bases between them. The CDR3 DNA reads TGTGCCACCAGTGAGAACAGGGTCCCCGGGGAGCTGTTTTTT. Translating it yields CATSENRVPGELFF.

The sample holds a few counts of this clonotype. The V and J genes are TRBV5-1 and TRBJ2-5; weak D call: TRBD1 (6 bases). With 7 bases removed from V and 1 base from J, the gap between germline ends came to 20 bases. This CDR3 has 16 amino acids. CDR1 is SGHRS and CDR2 is YFSETQ in the germline V gene. In nucleotides, the CDR3 is TGCGCCAGCCGTACCGGGACACGCAGCACCCAAGAGACCCAGTACTTC. Its protein product is CASRTGTRSTQETQYF.

This chain joins TRBV20-1 and TRBJ2-2, with TRBD1 matching over 8 bases. Trimming took 4 bases from V and 1 from J; bases not matched to a gene: 8. Germline V gene data show CDR1 as DFQATT and CDR2 as SNEGSKA (reference sequence). This CDR3 has 16 amino acids. CDR3 protein: CSAKISGTGNTGELFF. The CDR3 nucleotides read TGCAGTGCTAAAATTTCCGGGACAGGGAACACCGGGGAGCTGTTTTTT.

This clonotype was recorded many times. The chain combines TRBV15 with TRBJ2-2; perhaps TRBD1 as D (6 bases). The CDR3 is made up of 16 amino acids. CDR1 and CDR2 from the germline V gene are LNHNV and YYDKDF (reference sequence). V was pared by 0 bases and J by 1 base, with 9 bases between. Here the CDR3 reads CATSRDPGVNTGELFF. The CDR3 nucleotides read TGTGCCACCAGCAGAGATCCAGGGGTGAACACCGGGGAGCTGTTTTTT.

This clonotype was seen a handful of times. The CDR3 is CASSERGGETSYNEQFF. The CDR3 DNA sequence: TGTGCCAGCAGTGAACGAGGCGGGGAAACCTCCTACAATGAGCAGTTCTTC. This chain joins TRBV6-1 and TRBJ2-1, with D possibly being TRBD2 (6 bases). Looked up from germline, CDR1 is MNHNS and CDR2 is SASEGT. V was shortened by 2 bases and J by 0 bases, with 14 bases between the two germline ends. CDR3 length equals 17 residues.

V is TRBV7-9 and J is TRBJ2-7; TRBD1 aligns across 10 bases. The ends lost 7 bases at V and 1 base at J; junction bases unmatched: 7. Germline values: CDR1 SEHNR, CDR2 FQNEAQ (reference sequence). The CDR3 is 15 residues long. CDR3 in DNA: TGTGCCAGCACCACCGGGACAGGGGAATCCTACGAGCAGTACTTC. Its protein product is CASTTGTGESYEQYF. Combining the CDR3 with reference TRBV7-9 and TRBJ2-7 gives the whole variable domain DTGVSQNPRHKITKRGQNVTFRCDPISEHNRLYWYRQTLGQGPEFLTYFQNEAQLEKSRLLSDRFSAERPKGSFSTLEIQRTEQGDSAMYLCASTTGTGESYEQYFGPGTRLTVT.

This clonotype came up many times. The chain is built from TRBV18 and TRBJ2-4, with D perhaps matching TRBD1 (6 bases). In germline, CDR1 is KGHSH, CDR2 LQKENI. The CDR3 contains 15 residues. V dropped 2 bases and J dropped 2 bases, with 10 bases sitting between them. In DNA, the CDR3 is TGTGCCAGCTCACCAGACTGGGACACCAAAAACATTCAGTACTTC. Amino acids: CASSPDWDTKNIQYF. Filled out from reference TRBV18 and TRBJ2-4, the complete variable domain reads NAGVMQNPRHLVRRRGQEARLRCSPMKGHSHVYWYRQLPEEGLKFMVYLQKENIIDESGMPKERFSAEFPKEGPSILRIQQVVRGDSAAYFCASSPDWDTKNIQYFGAGTRLSVL.

This chain links TRBV10-3 with TRBJ1-1; possibly TRBD1 for D (6 bases). The CDR3 is 13 amino acids. The V end lost 6 bases, the J end lost 5 bases, and 13 bases lay between the germline ends. Germline assignment: CDR1 ENHRY and CDR2 SYGVKD. This CDR3 reads CAISPDSRTEAFF. CDR3 in DNA: TGTGCCATCAGCCCGGACAGTAGAACTGAAGCTTTCTTT.

The chain uses TRBV15 and TRBJ2-1, with a weak D call TRBD1 (5 bases). The CDR3 covers 15 residues. With 6 bases removed from V and 0 bases from J, the gap between germline ends came to 12 bases. CDR1 and CDR2 (germline): LNHNV, YYDKDF (reference sequence). CDR3: CATSLSRGSYNEQFF. The DNA of the CDR3 is TGTGCCACCAGTTTGAGTAGGGGCTCCTACAATGAGCAGTTCTTC.